The 32 T cell receptor beta chains below all came from one sample that was sequenced in a study of PD-1 blockade in classical Hodgkin lymphoma. Documented time point: cycle 4 day 1 (C4D1), after about 6 weeks of nivolumab. In every patient, relapse followed autologous stem cell transplantation, while exposure to brentuximab vedotin differed. The study purified CD4+ T cells from thawed PBMCs using magnetic negative selection. Clones were sequenced by immunoSEQ multiplex PCR, and TCRdb holds only the in-frame ones, with some missing. The data show approximately 20,000 clones, over 80% seen once. The sequencing here drew on CD4+ T cells from blood, taken before the fourth cycle of nivolumab. These receptor sequences come from a human donor with classical Hodgkin lymphoma.

The rearrangement links TRBV19 to TRBJ1-5, with TRBD1 matching over 8 bases. Germline V lookup: CDR1 LNHDA, CDR2 SQIVND (reference sequence). J gave up 5 bases and V 3 bases, and 6 bases lay outside the gene matches. The CDR3 runs 15 residues. As DNA, the CDR3 is TGTGCCAGTAGTATGGTGGCAGGGGGCTATCAGCCCCAGCATTTT. Its protein is CASSMVAGGYQPQHF.

Only one count was recorded for this clone. This chain connects TRBV2 to TRBJ1-5; D remains unclear. This CDR3 comprises 13 residues. V shed 3 bases and J shed 5 bases, with 8 bases lying between them. Germline assignment: CDR1 SNHLY and CDR2 FYNNEI. CDR3 region: CASSDNRDQPQHF. The CDR3 DNA is TGTGCCAGCAGTGATAATAGGGATCAGCCCCAGCATTTT. The complete variable domain, with remaining parts taken from reference TRBV2 and TRBJ1-5, reads EPEVTQTPSHQVTQMGQEVILRCVPISNHLYFYWYRQILGQKVEFLVSFYNNEISEKSEIFDDQFSVERPDGSNFTLKIRSTKLEDSAMYFCASSDNRDQPQHFGDGTRLSIL.

The CDR3 reads CASSIDKNTEAFF. CDR3 sequence (DNA): TGTGCCAGCAGCATAGACAAGAACACTGAAGCTTTCTTT. V gene TRBV7-9 combines with J gene TRBJ1-1; no firm D call. The CDR3 is 13 amino acids. V lost 5 bases, J lost 1 base, and 8 bases lay in between. Germline CDR1 is SEHNR and CDR2 is FQNEAQ (reference sequence).

The rearrangement links TRBV10-3 to TRBJ1-2; D is unclear. The germline gives CDR1 ENHRY, CDR2 SYGVKD. V gave up 3 bases and J gave up 2 bases, with 7 bases separating them. This CDR3 has 13 residues. CDR3 residues: CAISDEENYGYTF. CDR3 nucleotides: TGTGCCATCAGTGATGAGGAGAACTATGGCTACACCTTC.

CDR3 in DNA: TGCGCCAGCAGCTTGGAAGAGGTAGGGCTCGAGCAGTACTTC. Protein sequence: CASSLEEVGLEQYF. The chain combines TRBV5-1 with TRBJ2-7; D gene uncertain. CDR3 length equals 14 residues. V lost 0 bases and J lost 6, with 13 bases in between. The V gene's germline CDR1 is SGHRS and CDR2 YFSETQ.

V is TRBV6-1 and J is TRBJ1-1; TRBD1 matches 9 bases. J gave up 7 bases and V 4 bases, and 4 bases lay outside the gene matches. CDR1 and CDR2 from the germline V gene are MNHNS and SASEGT. The CDR3 sequence is 13 residues long. CDR3 bases: TGTGCCAGCAGTGTTGGGGGACAGGGTGAAGCTTTCTTT. Residues: CASSVGGQGEAFF.

The chain employs TRBV2 and TRBJ2-1; possible D gene TRBD1, 5 bases. V lost 6 bases to trimming and J lost 7 bases, with 10 bases between them. Germline CDR1 reads SNHLY; CDR2 reads FYNNEI. This CDR3 is built from 12 residues. CDR3 bases: TGTGCCAGCAGGAGACAGATAAATGAGCAGTTCTTC. This codes for CASRRQINEQFF.

This chain joins TRBV6-5 and TRBJ2-1; D not certain. CDR3 length: 15 amino acids. Trimming took off 2 bases at V and 5 bases at J, with 13 bases between the two ends. Germline CDR1 reads MNHEY; CDR2 reads SVGAGI. The CDR3 DNA sequence: TGTGCCAGCAGTTACAGCTATCCCCGGGACAATGAGCAGTTCTTC. It encodes CASSYSYPRDNEQFF.

As DNA, the CDR3 is TGTGCCAGCAGTGGACTAGCGACTAGCACAGATACGCAGTATTTT. Translation gives CASSGLATSTDTQYF. J is TRBJ2-3 and V is TRBV6-5; 9 bases align to TRBD2. CDR3 length: 15 amino acids. Germline CDR1 MNHEY, CDR2 SVGAGI. Losses at the gene ends were 5 bases for V and 0 bases for J; bases not matched to a gene: 3.

The CDR3 DNA is TGTGCCATCAGTGACCCGGCAGGGGGGACCTACGAGCAGTACTTC. This sequence encodes CAISDPAGGTYEQYF. This chain uses TRBV10-3 with TRBJ2-7; D perhaps matches TRBD1 (7 bases). CDR1 ENHRY and CDR2 SYGVKD come from the germline V gene. The CDR3 length is 15 residues. V dropped 3 bases and J dropped 2 bases, with 14 bases sitting between them.

The chain carries TRBV30 and TRBJ1-5, with 11 bases lining up with TRBD1. V trimming: 5 bases; J trimming: 1 base; junction bases outside the gene matches: 4. The CDR3 length is 15 residues. Germline assignment: CDR1 GTSNPN and CDR2 SVGIG (reference sequence). Here the CDR3 DNA reads TGTGCCTGGGGGACAGGGGGGCCGAGCAATCAGCCCCAGCATTTT. Protein: CAWGTGGPSNQPQHF.

The V call is TRBV5-6, the J call TRBJ2-2, with 14 positions matching TRBD2. The J segment lost 4 bases and the V segment lost 4 bases, leaving 12 bases of the junction unmatched. CDR3 length equals 19 residues. From germline, CDR1 is SGHDT and CDR2 YYEEEE. The CDR3 reads CASSPTSGLAGVVTGELFF. For the CDR3, the DNA is TGTGCCAGCAGCCCCACCTCGGGACTAGCGGGAGTCGTCACCGGGGAGCTGTTTTTT.

The J gene is TRBJ2-5, the V gene TRBV9; D unclear. V was trimmed by 3 bases and J by 5 bases, leaving 11 bases between them. The germline gives CDR1 SGDLS, CDR2 YYNGEE. This CDR3 has 13 amino acids. The CDR3 DNA reads as TGTGCCAGCAGCGCCGGGTTGTGGGAGACCCAGTACTTC. Protein sequence: CASSAGLWETQYF.

The sample holds one count of this clone. The rearrangement joins TRBV19 to TRBJ2-7; TRBD1 agrees at 7 bases. J was trimmed by 1 base and V by 3 bases; bases with no gene match: 3. Germline V CDR1 and CDR2: LNHDA, SQIVND (reference sequence). The length of the CDR3 is 14 residues. The CDR3 spells CASSISGQSYEQYF. DNA of the CDR3: TGTGCCAGTAGTATTTCGGGACAGTCCTACGAGCAGTACTTC.

This chain joins TRBV28 and TRBJ2-2, with no clear D. Trimming shortened V by 3 bases and J by 1 base, and 3 bases separated the two germline ends. The CDR3 extends over 13 amino acids. Germline V gene lookup returns CDR1 MDHEN and CDR2 SYDVKM. CDR3 nucleotides: TGTGCCAGCAGTTTTAGGAACACCGGGGAGCTGTTTTTT. Its protein product is CASSFRNTGELFF.

The chain combines TRBV28 with TRBJ2-3; 10 nucleotides align to TRBD2. The germline V gene encodes CDR1 MDHEN and CDR2 SYDVKM. The trim removed 3 bases at V and 1 base at J, leaving 7 bases unmatched. The CDR3 loop spans 17 amino acids. The DNA for the CDR3 is TGTGCCAGCAGTTTCGCCCAGCGGGAGGGCCGCACAGATACGCAGTATTTT. It is translated as CASSFAQREGRTDTQYF.

The rearrangement uses TRBV18 and TRBJ2-1; 8 positions match TRBD1. This CDR3 comprises 16 residues. V was clipped by 3 bases and J by 0 bases; unmatched bases: 4. CDR1 is KGHSH, CDR2 LQKENI, per germline. This chain's CDR3 is CASSPGQAYSYNEQFF. DNA of the CDR3: TGTGCCAGCTCACCGGGACAGGCTTACTCCTACAATGAGCAGTTCTTC.

The chain joins TRBV19 to TRBJ2-1; 8 nucleotides agree with TRBD2. Germline values: CDR1 LNHDA, CDR2 SQIVND (reference sequence). The V gene end was trimmed by 10 bases and the J gene end by 5 bases; junction bases not matched to a gene: 10. The CDR3 spans 14 residues. The CDR3 is CATRGSGRNNEQFF. The CDR3 region has the DNA TGTGCCACCCGCGGGAGCGGGAGAAACAATGAGCAGTTCTTC.

This chain links TRBV15 with TRBJ1-1, with D maybe TRBD1 (6 bases). The CDR3 contains 19 residues. Germline-derived CDR1 and CDR2 are LNHNV and YYDKDF (reference sequence). V dropped 7 bases and J dropped 0 bases, with 27 bases sitting between them. CDR3 coding DNA: TGTGCCACCACCGAGAGGGGGGGTTTGGTGGGGACCGTGAACACTGAAGCTTTCTTT. Its translation is CATTERGGLVGTVNTEAFF.

This chain joins TRBV28 and TRBJ2-7; D is perhaps TRBD1 (5 bases). There are 15 residues in the CDR3. Trimming took off 6 bases at V and 5 bases at J, with 20 bases between the two ends. Germline-derived CDR1 and CDR2 are MDHEN and SYDVKM. The CDR3 sequence is CASSQSVQGGNEQYF. In DNA, the CDR3 is TGTGCCAGCAGCCAATCGGTGCAGGGTGGTAACGAGCAGTACTTC.

The chain employs TRBV28 and TRBJ1-5; D remains unclear. This CDR3 contains 14 residues. V lost 2 bases and J lost 0, with 5 bases in between. Germline CDR1 reads MDHEN; CDR2 reads SYDVKM. This CDR3 is CASSLQVSNQPQHF. For the CDR3, the DNA is TGTGCCAGCAGTTTACAGGTTAGCAATCAGCCCCAGCATTTT.

This chain links TRBV14 with TRBJ2-1; D gene unclear. CDR3 length equals 14 residues. Germline V gives CDR1 SGHDN, CDR2 FVKESK. Trimming took 1 base from V and 1 from J, leaving 5 bases between them. The CDR3 loop reads CASSQVNSYNEQFF. CDR3 in DNA: TGTGCCAGCAGCCAAGTGAATTCCTACAATGAGCAGTTCTTC.

V gene TRBV6-1 combines with J gene TRBJ2-3; tentatively, D is TRBD2 (5 bases). Per germline, CDR1 MNHNS and CDR2 SASEGT. This CDR3 is 13 amino acids long. The ends were cut back, 4 bases at V and 2 bases at J, with 7 bases in the middle. CDR3 bases: TGTGCCAGCAGTGGAGGGTTCACAGATACGCAGTATTTT. It is translated as CASSGGFTDTQYF.

On this clone itself: Other DNA sequences in this specimen translate into the identical CDR3. J is TRBJ2-3 and V is TRBV5-4, with 7 bases fitting TRBD1. The V gene's germline CDR1 is SGHNT and CDR2 YYREEE (reference sequence). There are 15 residues in the CDR3. Trimming at V came to 1 base and at J to 0 bases, leaving 2 bases not matched to a gene. The CDR3 is CASSLRGPSTDTQYF. CDR3 coding DNA: TGTGCCAGCAGCTTGAGGGGGCCTAGCACAGATACGCAGTATTTT.

The rearrangement uses TRBV6-1 and TRBJ2-1; 10 positions agree with TRBD2. In germline, CDR1 is MNHNS, CDR2 SASEGT. The CDR3 is made up of 13 amino acids. The junction had 6 bases not matched to a gene; V was cut back by 7 bases and J by 9 bases. The CDR3: CASIRASGGEQFF. The CDR3 DNA is TGTGCCAGCATTCGGGCTAGCGGGGGTGAGCAGTTCTTC.

The V and J genes are TRBV10-3 and TRBJ1-5; 10 bases match TRBD1. This CDR3 contains 15 residues. Germline CDR1 and CDR2: ENHRY and SYGVKD. The V gene end was trimmed by 4 bases and the J gene end by 3 bases; junction bases not matched to a gene: 3. This CDR3 reads CAISAGQGNNQPQHF. CDR3 nucleotide sequence: TGTGCCATCAGTGCGGGACAGGGGAACAATCAGCCCCAGCATTTT.

The V gene is TRBV4-1, the J gene TRBJ2-7; 12 nucleotides agree with TRBD1. Trimming removed 4 bases from V and 2 bases from J; junction bases left unmatched: 0. Germline V lookup: CDR1 MGHRA, CDR2 YSYEKL. The CDR3 is made up of 14 amino acids. CDR3 in DNA: TGCGCCAGCAGCCGGGACAGGGGGCCCTACGAGCAGTACTTC. It specifies CASSRDRGPYEQYF.

The rearrangement joins TRBV9 to TRBJ1-1; possibly TRBD1 for D (6 bases). The V gene lost 0 bases and the J gene lost 5 bases, with 8 bases spanning the gap. Germline V lookup: CDR1 SGDLS, CDR2 YYNGEE. The CDR3 runs to 13 residues. The CDR3 coding sequence is TGTGCCAGCAGCGTAGGGAGGGGGACTGAAGCTTTCTTT. This codes for CASSVGRGTEAFF.

This clone was seen a few times. The chain has TRBV6-1 and TRBJ1-2; D is unresolved. The CDR3 contains 8 residues. V lost 4 bases to trimming and J lost 9 bases, with 0 bases between them. Germline values: CDR1 MNHNS, CDR2 SASEGT. The CDR3 coding sequence is TGTGCCAGCAGTGGCTACACCTTC. It translates to CASSGYTF.

The V call is TRBV5-1, the J call TRBJ2-1; 7 bases align to TRBD2. Germline CDR1 SGHRS, CDR2 YFSETQ. CDR3 length equals 16 residues. Germline trimming cut 0 bases from V and 0 bases from J; bases unmatched to any gene: 3. The DNA of the CDR3 is TGCGCCAGCAGCTTGGATAGCGGGTCCTCCTACAATGAGCAGTTCTTC. Its translation is CASSLDSGSSYNEQFF.

Here the CDR3 reads CASSATNTGELFF. CDR3 in DNA: TGTGCCAGCAGCGCCACGAACACCGGGGAGCTGTTTTTT. V is TRBV7-9 and J is TRBJ2-2; no firm D call. Germline CDR1 is SEHNR and CDR2 is FQNEAQ (reference sequence). There are 13 residues in the CDR3. V lost 5 bases, J lost 0 bases, and 4 bases lay in between. The whole variable domain, filled in from reference TRBV7-9 and TRBJ2-2, reads DTGVSQNPRHKITKRGQNVTFRCDPISEHNRLYWYRQTLGQGPEFLTYFQNEAQLEKSRLLSDRFSAERPKGSFSTLEIQRTEQGDSAMYLCASSATNTGELFFGEGSRLTVL.

The chain carries TRBV5-6 and TRBJ2-3, with D tentatively TRBD2 (5 bases). This CDR3 spans 16 amino acids. With 4 bases removed from V and 3 bases from J, the gap between germline ends came to 18 bases. CDR1 SGHDT and CDR2 YYEEEE come from the germline V gene. The CDR3 nucleotides are TGTGCCAGCAGCGTGCGACCTGGGTCGGGAACAGATACGCAGTATTTT. It translates to CASSVRPGSGTDTQYF.